The rows below give T cell receptor beta chains drawn from one sample of a study of shared clonotypes between healthy human individuals. The protocol was immunoSEQ multiplex PCR, while the TCRdb copy is restricted to in-frame clones and leaves out a portion. This sample has millions of clones; 80% to 95% occur once, and the top ten carry 0.39%. Material: naive CD4+ T cells from PBMCs. These receptors all come from a man younger than 35 in good health. Some clones in this sample may be carry-over from other donors' samples. The CDR3 runs from the conserved cysteine through the conserved F or W. Fields, in order: clone size, D gene, V gene, J gene, CDR3 length, CDR3 protein, CDR3 DNA. The D gene is left open where the match is weak. The listing skips clone size in some rows; elsewhere it reads once, few, many or a size class.

clone size: NA; D gene: NA; V gene: TRBV14; J gene: TRBJ1-1; CDR3 length: 15; CDR3 protein: CASSQVGYRNTEAFF; CDR3 DNA: TGTGCCAGCAGCCAAGTGGGATACAGGAACACTGAAGCTTTCTTT
clone size: NA; D gene: NA; V gene: TRBV6-6; J gene: TRBJ2-5; CDR3 length: 14; CDR3 protein: CASSRNSRQETQYF; CDR3 DNA: TGTGCCAGCAGCCGAAATAGTCGACAAGAGACCCAGTACTTC
clone size: NA; D gene: NA; V gene: TRBV6-5; J gene: TRBJ2-3; CDR3 length: 12; CDR3 protein: CASRKSTDTQYF; CDR3 DNA: TGTGCCAGCAGGAAAAGCACAGATACGCAGTATTTT
clone size: NA; D gene: NA; V gene: TRBV18; J gene: TRBJ2-5; CDR3 length: 13; CDR3 protein: CASSFGSRETQYF; CDR3 DNA: TGTGCCAGCTCCTTTGGCTCCCGGGAGACCCAGTACTTC
clone size: NA; D gene: NA; V gene: TRBV19; J gene: TRBJ1-2; CDR3 length: 13; CDR3 protein: CASSIPGAYGYTF; CDR3 DNA: TGTGCCAGTAGCATACCAGGGGCCTATGGCTACACCTTC
clone size: NA; D gene: TRBD1; V gene: TRBV28; J gene: TRBJ2-3; CDR3 length: 14; CDR3 protein: CASSSPGTGAGQYF; CDR3 DNA: TGTGCCAGCAGTTCCCCCGGGACAGGGGCGGGGCAGTATTTT
clone size: few; D gene: TRBD1; V gene: TRBV30; J gene: TRBJ1-1; CDR3 length: 13; CDR3 protein: CAWSEDRHTEAFF; CDR3 DNA: TGTGCCTGGAGTGAGGACAGGCACACTGAAGCTTTCTTT
clone size: NA; D gene: NA; V gene: TRBV4-2; J gene: TRBJ1-1; CDR3 length: 14; CDR3 protein: CASSQGRGVIEAFF; CDR3 DNA: TGTGCCAGCAGCCAAGGGCGGGGGGTAATTGAAGCTTTCTTT
clone size: NA; D gene: NA; V gene: TRBV19; J gene: TRBJ1-5; CDR3 length: 15; CDR3 protein: CASTTPPNSNQPQHF; CDR3 DNA: TGTGCCAGTACCACCCCCCCAAATAGCAATCAGCCCCAGCATTTT
clone size: NA; D gene: TRBD1; V gene: TRBV27; J gene: TRBJ2-5; CDR3 length: 13; CDR3 protein: CASSWDSQETQYF; CDR3 DNA: TGTGCCAGCAGTTGGGACAGCCAAGAGACCCAGTACTTC
clone size: NA; D gene: NA; V gene: TRBV28; J gene: TRBJ2-2; CDR3 length: 13; CDR3 protein: CASKTTGRGELFF; CDR3 DNA: TGTGCCAGCAAAACGACTGGCCGCGGGGAGCTGTTTTTT
clone size: NA; D gene: TRBD2; V gene: TRBV4-2; J gene: TRBJ2-7; CDR3 length: 17; CDR3 protein: CASRLTSGRIAPTRQYF; CDR3 DNA: TGTGCCAGCAGACTGACTAGCGGGAGGATAGCGCCTACGAGGCAGTACTTC
clone size: NA; D gene: TRBD1; V gene: TRBV19; J gene: TRBJ2-5; CDR3 length: 13; CDR3 protein: CASRTGAQETQYF; CDR3 DNA: TGTGCCAGTAGAACAGGGGCCCAAGAGACCCAGTACTTC
clone size: NA; D gene: TRBD2; V gene: TRBV28; J gene: TRBJ2-5; CDR3 length: 14; CDR3 protein: CASNKVAGGETQYF; CDR3 DNA: TGTGCCAGCAACAAGGTGGCGGGAGGCGAGACCCAGTACTTC
clone size: NA; D gene: TRBD1; V gene: TRBV10-2; J gene: TRBJ1-5; CDR3 length: 14; CDR3 protein: CASTPGQPNQPQHF; CDR3 DNA: TGCGCCAGCACACCGGGACAGCCCAATCAGCCCCAGCATTTT
clone size: once; D gene: NA; V gene: TRBV28; J gene: TRBJ1-2; CDR3 length: 13; CDR3 protein: CASSLQGVYGYTF; CDR3 DNA: TGTGCCAGCAGTTTACAGGGTGTGTATGGCTACACCTTC